Listed below are T cell receptor beta chains from one sample, sequenced in a study of blood T cells in healthy people across ages. One entry per CDR3 protein, called by TCRdb with MiXCR from the 5' RACE reads. The sample consists of 750,000 to 950,000 distinct CDR3 sequences, around 25% of them appearing once. The data also belong to a second study, concerning T cells of mothers and their children.

Sequencing was done on a sample of blood. These TCRs come from a boy aged 5-17 years in good health. CDR3s include the opening cysteine and the closing phenylalanine or tryptophan. The D gene is left open where the match is weak. Size is omitted from some rows. Given values are once, few, many or a class for expanded clones.

J | D | size | V | DNA | CDR3
TRBJ2-1 | TRBD1 | few | TRBV6-1 | TGTGCCAGCAATGATGTCCCGGGACAGGGGCGAGGGCAGTTCTTC | CASNDVPGQGRGQFF
TRBJ2-5 | TRBD2 | - | TRBV11-2 | TGTGCCAGCAGCTTAGCACTAGCGGGGGGGAGAGAGACCCAGTACTTC | CASSLALAGGRETQYF
TRBJ1-2 | - | - | TRBV11-2 | TGTGCCAGCAGCAGAAGGACTGAGGCAGCTAACTATGGCTACACCTTC | CASSRRTEAANYGYTF
TRBJ2-2 | TRBD2 | - | TRBV15 | TGTGCCACCAGCAGAGAAGGGACTAGGCCCCCAGGGGAGCTGTTTTTT | CATSREGTRPPGELFF
TRBJ1-2 | - | - | TRBV28 | TGTGCCAGCAGTTCCCTGGGAGAGCCGAGCCCGGGGGACTATGGCTACACCTTC | CASSSLGEPSPGDYGYTF
TRBJ2-2 | - | many | TRBV10-3 | TGTGCCATCAGTGAGCGGGTGAACACCGGGGAGCTGTTTTTT | CAISERVNTGELFF
TRBJ1-4 | - | few | TRBV14 | TGTGCCAGCAGCTCTCAAACGGGGGTGGATGAAAAACTGTTTTTT | CASSSQTGVDEKLFF
TRBJ2-7 | TRBD2 | - | TRBV3-1 | TGTGCCAGCAGCCAGGAGACTAGCGTACCCTACGAGCAGTACTTC | CASSQETSVPYEQYF
TRBJ2-2 | - | few | TRBV12-3/TRBV12-4 | TGTGCCCGGCAGGAGCCAGCGTCCGACACCGGGGAGCTGTTTTTT | CARQEPASDTGELFF
TRBJ2-5 | TRBD1 | - | TRBV19 | TGTGCCAGTAGGCCACAGGGGGCAAATGGCCAAGAGACCCAGTACTTC | CASRPQGANGQETQYF
TRBJ2-6 | TRBD2 | - | TRBV7-3 | TGTGCCAGCAGCTTAGTTGCTAGCGGGAACGGGGCCAACGTCCTGACTTTC | CASSLVASGNGANVLTF
TRBJ2-1 | - | once | TRBV12-5 | TGTGCTAGTGGCCCTGCTAGCTGGGTCTACAATGAGCAGTTCTTC | CASGPASWVYNEQFF